The clone carrying this T cell receptor (beta chain) was seen many times. Its matching antigen is unknown. CD8+CD57+ cell expansion had been shown by flow cytometry in patients chosen for sequencing. For CDR3 and TCR beta VDJ profiling, genomic DNA was the template used. TCRdb reprocessed the reads via MiXCR and lists one record per CDR3 protein. Of about 160,000 distinct CDR3 sequences listed, around 48% are singletons. Trimming left V 1 base short and J 9 bases short, with 16 bases between. Per the germline V gene, CDR1 is SGHDT and CDR2 is YYEEEE. This CDR3 contains 14 residues. This sample is drawn from a study of CD8+CD57+ T cells in acquired aplastic anemia. Study at large: DNA from sorted CD4+ and CD8+ cells averaged roughly 3.4 ug.

Study-wide points: A significant difference in CD8+ Simpson's diversity between patients and controls was not found.

Sequencing was done on a sample of sorted CD4+, CD8+, or CD8+CD57+ T cells (not recorded which) from PBMCs. This receptor was identified in a human donor with aplastic anemia. This chain links TRBV5-6 with TRBJ1-1; D gene uncertain. CDR3 in DNA: TGTGCCAGCAGCTTGTCCTCTCTTCGGGCGCAAGCTTTCTTT. This translates into CASSLSSLRAQAFF.